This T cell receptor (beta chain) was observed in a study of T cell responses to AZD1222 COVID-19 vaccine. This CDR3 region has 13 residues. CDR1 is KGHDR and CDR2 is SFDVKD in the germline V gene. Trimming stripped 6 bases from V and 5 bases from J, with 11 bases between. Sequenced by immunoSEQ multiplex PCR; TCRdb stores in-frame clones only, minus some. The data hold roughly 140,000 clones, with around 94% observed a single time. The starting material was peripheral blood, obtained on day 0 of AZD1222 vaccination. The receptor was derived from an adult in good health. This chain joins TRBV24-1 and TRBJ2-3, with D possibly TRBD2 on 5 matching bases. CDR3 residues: CATSRAGEDTQYF. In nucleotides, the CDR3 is TGTGCCACCAGTCGAGCCGGGGAAGATACGCAGTATTTT.